This note documents a single TCR beta chain sequence. Clones were sequenced by immunoSEQ multiplex PCR, and TCRdb holds only the in-frame ones, with some missing. The sample gives about 59,000 clones, about 87% of which show up once; roughly an eighth is in the top ten. This record comes from a study of control samples from healthy donors and cancer patients. Sequenced sample: PBMCs. The sequence came from a woman aged 55-69 years with lung cancer.

Written as DNA, the CDR3 is TGTGCCAGCGGTCGGGGTACTAGCACAGATACGCAGTATTTT. It translates to CASGRGTSTDTQYF. This chain uses TRBV6-5 with TRBJ2-3; D perhaps matches TRBD2 (5 bases). Germline V lookup: CDR1 MNHEY, CDR2 SVGAGI. V lost 8 bases to trimming and J lost 0 bases, with 12 bases between them. The CDR3 spans 14 residues.